Below, one T cell receptor beta chain is given with its context. Its cognate antigen has yet to be identified. Nothing much larger sits one base from this clone, and base qualities are not available. The data were taken from a study of STAT5B mutations in CD4+ large granular lymphocyte leukemia (dated by TCRdb to 2022 to 2024). About the study as a whole: Among the healthy controls, the CDR3 'QG' motif was associated with a particular HLA allele. The study compared the TCRbeta repertoires of patients with CD4+ T-cell large granular lymphocyte leukemia against the TCRbeta repertoires of healthy blood donors. Flow cytometry performed on FACSCanto II or FACSVerse showed that the purified fractions had more than 95% purity among lymphocytes.

Overall study outcomes, separate from this receptor: Main leukemic clonotypes were private to each patient, although 25% to 30% appeared at low frequency in other patients' non-leukemic repertoires. The data were not HLA-matched, and the relatively small sample size could explain the higher clonality seen in CD4+ compared with CD8+ T-LGLL. Compared with healthy CD4+ repertoires, CD4-sorted patient repertoires appeared more clonal, and this difference remained even after the putative leukemic clones were removed. Enrichment of TRBV06-family usage was observed among the top patient clones (8/27) relative to healthy controls (2/35).

The healthy controls were 30 to 45 blood donors, and the buffy coats of these donors were supplied by the Finnish Red Cross blood service. All TCR-sequenced material derived from peripheral blood: patient blood samples and healthy donor buffy coats. Ficoll-Hypaque gradient centrifugation was used to isolate peripheral blood mononuclear cells. CD4+ cells were purified magnetically from the buffy coats of healthy controls. The Gentra Puregene Cell and Tissue kit was used for genomic DNA extraction, and quantification was performed on a Qubit 2.0 fluorometer. Based on the germline V gene, the CDR1 and CDR2 sequences are MDHEN and SYDVKM. The CDR3 contains 15 residues, cysteine and phenylalanine counted. CDR3 DNA is the only sequence kept; it has 45 bases, read in frame from the first base. V has 5 bases trimmed and J has 1 base trimmed; junction bases matching no gene number 6. The immunoSEQ assay at survey resolution was used to sequence TCRbeta rearrangements from genomic DNA. Per the original workflow: In the TCR sequencing data, the smallest productive clonotype frequency that could be detected was 2.59 x 10-5. Analyses included only productive TCRbeta rearrangements, meaning complete and in-frame sequences. Clonality for each sample was calculated as Simpson clonality in the immunoSEQ Analyzer version 3.0. Clones were grouped by frequency into very rare, small, medium, large (1-20%) or hyperexpanded (>20%) categories. Generation probabilities were estimated with OLGA 1.2.3, V-gene circos plots were generated with VDJtools, specificities were searched for in VDJdb, and CDR3 motifs were identified with GLIPH. Here the immuneACCESS table is served through TCRdb, limited to in-frame sequences with V and J called. Missing clones are a known gap in these copies; in checked studies unresolved V genes cover under half, and the rest lacks a known reason. That table is the source of V, J and clone size, and D and trimming were worked out from the DNA. This sample comprises 30,000 or so clones, 65% to 85% of them detected only once. The top ten clonotypes cover about 1% of the sample.

This receptor chain uses TRBV28 and TRBJ2-3, and TRBD2 aligns with 7 junction nucleotides. Sequenced material: CD4+ T cells from blood buffy coats. The origin of this receptor is a human donor in good health. The CDR3 corresponds to CASSPGRGRTDTQYF. The DNA sequence is TGTGCCAGCAGTCCAGGGAGGGGCCGCACAGATACGCAGTATTTT.